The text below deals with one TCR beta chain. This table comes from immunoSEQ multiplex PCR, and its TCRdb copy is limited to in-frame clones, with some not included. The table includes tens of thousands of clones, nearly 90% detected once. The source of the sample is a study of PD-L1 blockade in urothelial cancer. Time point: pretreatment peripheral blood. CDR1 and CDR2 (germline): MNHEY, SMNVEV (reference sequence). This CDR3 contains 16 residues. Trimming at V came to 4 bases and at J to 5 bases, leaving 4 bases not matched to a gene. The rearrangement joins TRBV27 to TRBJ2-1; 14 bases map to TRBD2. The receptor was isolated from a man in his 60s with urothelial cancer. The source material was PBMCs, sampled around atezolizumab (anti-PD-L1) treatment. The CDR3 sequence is CASSSATSGRDNEQFF. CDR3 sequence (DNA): TGTGCCAGCAGTTCAGCGACTAGCGGGAGGGACAATGAGCAGTTCTTC.